The 18 T cell receptor beta chains presented below share a single source sample, sequenced in a study of cytomegalovirus exposure and HLA in healthy donors. A multiplex PCR was run with 60 Vbeta primers and 13 Jbeta primers. Sequenced by immunoSEQ multiplex PCR; TCRdb stores in-frame clones only, minus some. The sample carries some 200,000 clones, around 70% recorded once. Input material: PBMCs. These receptors all come from a man aged 40-55 years in good health and CMV-seropositive.

The V call is TRBV5-1, the J call TRBJ2-5, with 12 bases matching TRBD2. This CDR3 spans 16 amino acids. V shed 0 bases, J shed 2 bases, and the junction held 2 bases outside the gene matches. Germline V gene data show CDR1 as SGHRS and CDR2 as YFSETQ. The CDR3 DNA is TGCGCCAGCAGCTTGGCCACTAGCGGGGGGCAAGAGACCCAGTACTTC. Its protein is CASSLATSGGQETQYF.

This rearrangement joins TRBV5-6 to TRBJ1-2; D unclear. V was trimmed by 1 base and J by 2 bases, leaving 9 bases between them. Germline loops: CDR1 SGHDT, CDR2 YYEEEE. CDR3 size: 14 residues. As DNA, the CDR3 is TGTGCCAGCAGCTTGTTCGAGGTGAACTATGGCTACACCTTC. Protein: CASSLFEVNYGYTF. The variable domain in full, completed from reference TRBV5-6 and TRBJ1-2, reads DAGVTQSPTHLIKTRGQQVTLRCSPKSGHDTVSWYQQALGQGPQFIFQYYEEEERQRGNFPDRFSGHQFPNYSSELNVNALLLGDSALYLCASSLFEVNYGYTFGSGTRLTVV.

The rearrangement uses TRBV12-2 and TRBJ1-5; the D segment call TRBD1 is taken from the table without a DNA check. TRBV12-2 is labeled a pseudogene. This CDR3 is built from 16 residues. The CDR3 sequence: CASHSSGEYSNQPQHF. The CDR3 DNA reads as TGTGCAAGTCACTCCTCAGGGGAATATAGCAATCAGCCCCAGCATTTT.

V usage is TRBV14 and J usage is TRBJ1-1; TRBD1 matches at 7 bases. The germline V gene encodes CDR1 SGHDN and CDR2 FVKESK. This CDR3 has 15 amino acids. V lost 3 bases, J lost 0 bases, and 4 bases stayed unmatched. The CDR3 nucleotides read TGTGCCAGCAGCCAGGTAACAGGGGTGAACACTGAAGCTTTCTTT. The encoded protein is CASSQVTGVNTEAFF.

The chain couples TRBV6-1 to TRBJ1-2; 7 nucleotides match TRBD1. The trim removed 6 bases at V and 1 base at J, leaving 8 bases unmatched. Germline V gives CDR1 MNHNS, CDR2 SASEGT. The CDR3 covers 15 residues. The CDR3 nucleotides are TGTGCCAGCAGCCCCGAGGGACAGATTAACTATGGCTACACCTTC. It codes for CASSPEGQINYGYTF.

The genes are TRBV19 and TRBJ1-6, with 8 positions matching TRBD1. Germline CDR1 and CDR2: LNHDA and SQIVND (reference sequence). The CDR3 is 15 residues long. Trimming removed 5 bases from V and 8 bases from J; junction bases left unmatched: 8. For the CDR3, the DNA is TGTGCCAGTAGTGTCTCCGGACAGGGTGATTCACCCCTCCACTTT. Its translation is CASSVSGQGDSPLHF.

The chain joins TRBV29-1 to TRBJ2-2; 7 nucleotides line up with TRBD2. Trimming took 3 bases from V and 0 from J; bases not matched to a gene: 1. The CDR3 has 14 residues. Germline CDR1 reads SQVTM; CDR2 reads ANQGSEA. For the CDR3, the DNA is TGCAGCGTTGAGGCGGGGGCGAACACCGGGGAGCTGTTTTTT. Translating it yields CSVEAGANTGELFF.

The chain recombines TRBV6-6 with TRBJ2-7, with a weak D call TRBD2 (6 bases). CDR3 length: 15 residues. Per germline, CDR1 MNHNY and CDR2 SVGAGI (reference sequence). Trimming removed 2 bases from V and 6 bases from J, with 17 bases in between. The CDR3 here is CASSYQGGTRFEQYF. In nucleotides, the CDR3 is TGTGCCAGCAGTTACCAAGGAGGGACTCGCTTCGAGCAGTACTTC.

V gene TRBV2 combines with J gene TRBJ1-6; 11 nucleotides align to TRBD1. Trimming cost V 6 bases and J 7 bases; bases outside gene matches: 5. Per germline, CDR1 SNHLY and CDR2 FYNNEI. The CDR3 is 15 amino acids. The CDR3 nucleotides are TGTGCCAGCAGGGCCGGGACAGGGGGGAATTCACCCCTCCACTTT. The encoded protein is CASRAGTGGNSPLHF.

The chain carries TRBV4-1 and TRBJ1-5; D perhaps matches TRBD1 (6 bases). The CDR3 is made up of 16 amino acids. Germline V gives CDR1 MGHRA, CDR2 YSYEKL. Trimming stripped 1 base from V and 2 bases from J, with 12 bases between. In DNA, the CDR3 is TGCGCCAGCAGCCAAGGAACAGGGTCCGGCAATCAGCCCCAGCATTTT. Translated, it gives CASSQGTGSGNQPQHF.

This sequence joins TRBV5-6 and TRBJ1-1; the match to TRBD1 covers 8 bases. J lost 4 bases, V lost 0 bases, and 14 bases had no gene match. Per germline, CDR1 SGHDT and CDR2 YYEEEE. The CDR3 consists of 18 residues. CDR3 in amino acids: CASSLAPDRVIGGTEAFF. In nucleotides, the CDR3 is TGTGCCAGCAGCTTGGCCCCGGACAGGGTCATAGGGGGCACTGAAGCTTTCTTT.

The V call is TRBV2, the J call TRBJ1-5; TRBD1 might be the D (5 bases). The length of the CDR3 is 13 residues. The germline CDR1 and CDR2 sequences are SNHLY and FYNNEI. Trimming removed 6 bases at V and 5 bases at J, with 11 bases between. The CDR3: CASSTGTHQPQHF. In DNA, the CDR3 is TGTGCCAGCAGCACAGGCACCCATCAGCCCCAGCATTTT.

The chain is built from TRBV6-5 and TRBJ2-7, with 7 nucleotides matching TRBD1. The trim removed 6 bases at V and 1 base at J, leaving 9 bases unmatched. Per germline, CDR1 MNHEY and CDR2 SVGAGI. CDR3 length: 15 amino acids. CDR3 residues: CASSRGGAESYEQYF. CDR3 coding DNA: TGTGCCAGCAGCAGAGGGGGCGCGGAATCCTACGAGCAGTACTTC.

This chain links TRBV11-2 with TRBJ2-7, with 16 bases fitting TRBD2. CDR3 size: 18 residues. The germline gives CDR1 SGHAT, CDR2 FQNNGV. J lost 2 bases, V lost 1 base, and 5 bases had no gene match. The CDR3 nucleotides are TGTGCCAGCAGCTTAGGACCCGGGACTAGCGGGGGGGCCTACGAGCAGTACTTC. Protein sequence: CASSLGPGTSGGAYEQYF.

J is TRBJ1-2 and V is TRBV6-5, with 7 bases that match TRBD1. The germline CDR1 and CDR2 sequences are MNHEY and SVGAGI. CDR3 length: 13 amino acids. V was pared by 8 bases and J by 7 bases, with 10 bases of the junction left unmatched. The CDR3 DNA sequence: TGTGCCAGCTGGGACAGCTCCTCCGCTGGCTACACCTTC. Its protein product is CASWDSSSAGYTF.

The chain uses TRBV27 and TRBJ2-7; weak D call: TRBD1 (6 bases). Germline CDR1 reads MNHEY; CDR2 reads SMNVEV (reference sequence). Trimming left V 2 bases short and J 3 bases short, with 11 bases between. This CDR3 spans 14 amino acids. CDR3 in amino acids: CASSLDRFDYEQYF. In nucleotides, the CDR3 is TGTGCCAGCAGTTTAGACAGGTTCGACTACGAGCAGTACTTC.

This chain uses TRBV19 with TRBJ2-3, with TRBD2 as a possible D gene (6 bases). The CDR3 extends over 13 amino acids. The ends were cut back, 3 bases at V and 4 bases at J, with 8 bases in the middle. The germline V gene has CDR1 LNHDA and CDR2 SQIVND (reference sequence). Written as DNA, the CDR3 is TGTGCCAGTAGTATGGGGGGTTCAGATACGCAGTATTTT. It translates to CASSMGGSDTQYF.

The gene calls are TRBV7-8 and TRBJ2-1; D is possibly TRBD1 (6 bases). Trimming removed 5 bases from V and 6 bases from J, with 26 bases in between. The germline V gene has CDR1 SGHVS and CDR2 FQNEAQ. There are 18 residues in the CDR3. This CDR3 is CASSAIPAGPVRGNEQFF. The CDR3 region has the DNA TGTGCCAGCAGCGCGATTCCTGCCGGGCCCGTCAGGGGCAATGAGCAGTTCTTC.